These 6 T cell receptor beta chains came from one sample sequenced in a study of shared clonotypes between healthy human individuals. CD45RO negativity and positive selection for CCR7 defined naive CD8 cells, a population that excluded terminally differentiated effector memory CD45RA+ cells. TCRdb's table, derived via immunoSEQ multiplex PCR, lists solely in-frame clones and lacks some. Of some 2,100,000 clones in the sample, just over 90% were seen once. The source material was naive CD8+ T cells from PBMCs. The receptors shown here come from a man younger than 35 in good health. Some clones in this sample may be carry-over from other donors' samples.

The rearrangement uses TRBV2 and TRBJ1-2; 9 nucleotides agree with TRBD1. The germline V gene encodes CDR1 SNHLY and CDR2 FYNNEI. This CDR3 spans 14 amino acids. Trimming removed 1 base from V and 10 bases from J; junction bases left unmatched: 7. The CDR3 DNA sequence: TGTGCCAGCAGTGAAGGAGTCAGGGACAGGGTCTACACCTTC. Protein product: CASSEGVRDRVYTF.

In the case of this clone: At one end, the junction sequence differs from germline, possibly due to a read error. Other DNA sequences from this sample encode an identical CDR3 as well. V and J are TRBV13 and TRBJ2-7; D unclear. Germline V gene sequence: CDR1 PRHDT, CDR2 FYEKMQ (reference sequence). The CDR3 is 13 amino acids. CDR3 sequence: CASSLGLRYEQYF. The CDR3 region has the DNA TGTGCCAGCAGCTTAGGCCTTCGGTACGAACAGTACTTC.

This clone was recorded a few times. The chain recombines TRBV28 with TRBJ2-1, with 7 bases fitting TRBD1. Germline CDR1 reads MDHEN; CDR2 reads SYDVKM. V dropped 6 bases and J dropped 3; count of bases not matched to a gene: 5. The CDR3 is 14 residues long. In DNA, the CDR3 is TGTGCCAGCAGGGCCGGGACAGTCTACAATGAGCAGTTCTTC. It codes for CASRAGTVYNEQFF.

A single count supports this clone. The chain is built from TRBV28 and TRBJ2-7; D not certain. The ends were cut back, 3 bases at V and 6 bases at J, with 18 bases in the middle. This CDR3 has 15 amino acids. Germline V CDR1 and CDR2: MDHEN, SYDVKM. CDR3 DNA sequence: TGTGCCAGCAGTTTCCCCACAGACCTCAGGCCCGAGCAGTACTTC. This encodes CASSFPTDLRPEQYF.

As to this clone: This sample also contains other DNA sequences that code for the same CDR3. The rearrangement links TRBV30 to TRBJ2-3; no firm D call. V lost 1 base, J lost 1 base, and 9 bases lay in between. The CDR3 runs to 14 residues. Germline assignment: CDR1 GTSNPN and CDR2 SVGIG (reference sequence). The CDR3 protein is CAWSGGVGTDTQYF. Written as DNA, the CDR3 is TGTGCCTGGAGTGGTGGTGTCGGCACAGATACGCAGTATTTT. Using reference TRBV30 and TRBJ2-3 for the parts outside the CDR3, the full variable domain is SQTIHQWPATLVQPVGSPLSLECTVEGTSNPNLYWYRQAAGRGLQLLFYSVGIGQISSEVPQNLSASRPQDRQFILSSKKLLLSDSGFYLCAWSGGVGTDTQYFGPGTRLTVL.

V gene TRBV15 combines with J gene TRBJ2-5; TRBD1 or TRBD2 may be the D gene (5 bases each). The length of the CDR3 is 15 residues. Per germline, CDR1 LNHNV and CDR2 YYDKDF (reference sequence). Trimming shortened V by 0 bases and J by 2 bases, and 10 bases separated the two germline ends. In nucleotides, the CDR3 is TGTGCCACCAGCAGAGATGGGACGGTACAAGAGACCCAGTACTTC. It is translated as CATSRDGTVQETQYF. Based on the CDR3 plus reference TRBV15 and TRBJ2-5, the full variable domain is DAMVIQNPRYQVTQFGKPVTLSCSQTLNHNVMYWYQQKSSQAPKLLFHYYDKDFNNEADTPDNFQSRRPNTSFCFLDIRSPGLGDTAMYLCATSRDGTVQETQYFGPGTRLLVL.